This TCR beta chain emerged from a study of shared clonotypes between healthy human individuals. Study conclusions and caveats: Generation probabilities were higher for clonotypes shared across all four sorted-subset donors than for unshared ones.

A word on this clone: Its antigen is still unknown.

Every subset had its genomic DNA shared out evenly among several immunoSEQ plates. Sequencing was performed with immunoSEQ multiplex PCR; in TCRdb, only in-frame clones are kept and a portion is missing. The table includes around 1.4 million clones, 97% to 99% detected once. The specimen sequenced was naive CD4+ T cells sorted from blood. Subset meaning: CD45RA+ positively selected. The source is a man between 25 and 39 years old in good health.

CDR3 sequence (DNA): TGCGCCAGCAGTGAGTACCCAGCGGGAGGGCCAGATACGCAGTATTTT. This encodes CASSEYPAGGPDTQYF. The rearrangement links TRBV10-1 to TRBJ2-3; 10 bases agree with TRBD2. Germline V gene data show CDR1 as WNHNN and CDR2 as SYGVQD (reference sequence). V lost 1 base, J lost 4 bases, and 5 bases stayed unmatched. The CDR3 extends over 16 amino acids.